This T cell receptor beta chain was obtained from a study of T-cell reconstitution after alpha-beta-depleted transplantation in children. Study conclusions and caveats: Reportedly, alpha-beta T cells present about two months post-transplant originated from several hundred expanded clones of graft origin. T-cell counts and diversity were attributed mostly to newly produced T cells one year after transplant.

Comments on this clonotype: Its antigen is undetermined.

The CDR3 covers 14 residues. Germline V lookup: CDR1 SGHVS, CDR2 FNYEAQ. The ends were cut back, 1 base at V and 2 bases at J, with 8 bases in the middle. TCRbeta library preparation incorporated unique molecular identifiers. MiXCR, run by TCRdb on the PCR reads, gives a single entry per CDR3 protein. The table records about 250,000 distinct CDR3 sequences, 24% of them present only once. The chain has TRBV7-6 and TRBJ2-5, with D maybe TRBD1 (5 bases). This sequence originates from a female patient between 2 and 15 years old who had a stem cell transplant for congenital amegakaryocytic thrombocytopenia, so the T cells may come from the graft donor. Specimen: PBMCs, mostly from graft donor cells, collected 360 days after TCRalphabeta/CD19-depleted stem cell transplant. CDR3 nucleotide sequence: TGTGCCAGCAGCTTAGGACAGAGGCAAGAGACCCAGTACTTC. Amino acid sequence: CASSLGQRQETQYF.